These T cell receptor beta chains were read from a single sample in a study of blood T cell repertoires in COVID-19. Clones were read by immunoSEQ multiplex PCR, and TCRdb kept only the in-frame ones, dropping some. The sample lists under 200,000 clones; 82% were seen once. Specimen: peripheral blood. The receptors come from a woman younger than 45 with acute or convalescent COVID-19. Each CDR3 is given without its conserved first and last residue.

TRBJ2-1 TRBV19 ASSRTGGLDEQF
TRBJ2-7 TRBV10-3 AIGKQGYEQY
TRBJ2-5 TRBV6-6 ASSRTGGLETQY
TRBJ2-7 TRBV11-1 ASSSQGYEQY
TRBJ2-1 TRBV6-4 ASSGESGRADEQF
TRBJ1-1 TRBV7-3 ASSAGAGNTEAF
TRBJ2-1 TRBV28 ASSSTSGRTSLADNEQF
TRBJ2-1 TRBV5-1 ASRAGMNNEQF
TRBJ1-3 TRBV6-5 ASRPDRSGNTIY
TRBJ1-2 TRBV7-3 ASSPTRVGYT
TRBJ1-1 TRBV19 ASSIGGVGLLNTEAF
TRBJ2-3 TRBV28 ASSGPGLVTDTQY
TRBJ1-4 TRBV5-1 ASSSQTGTNEKLF
TRBJ1-2 TRBV7-8 ASSLGGADYGYT
TRBJ2-2 TRBV7-5 VRSRQGGAGTGELF
TRBJ1-1 TRBV2 ASTLATANTEAF
TRBJ1-6 TRBV28 ASRVTGPNSPLH
TRBJ2-5 TRBV4-3 ASSQVSGQGEETQY
TRBJ1-2 TRBV7-6 ASSLGDRANYT
TRBJ1-5 TRBV5-1 ASSFGQGPNQPQH
TRBJ2-1 TRBV6-4 ATTTLGGPDNEQF
TRBJ2-3 TRBV27 ASSRGTDTQY
TRBJ2-5 TRBV11-2 ASGQGSVTQY
TRBJ2-1 TRBV7-9 ASSLHAGGYNEQF
TRBJ1-2 TRBV20-1 SASIRLSNYGYT
TRBJ1-1 TRBV14 ASSHGPGQMFGGTEAF
TRBJ2-7 TRBV6-5 ASSSGTGVGEQY
TRBJ2-7 TRBV6-2/TRBV6-3 ASSSFYRVGNEQY
TRBJ2-5 TRBV3-1/TRBV3-2 ASSQGTPAPQETQY
TRBJ2-1 TRBV19 ASSIASSGRNNEQF
TRBJ1-4 TRBV6-5 ASSDGQGWEKLF
TRBJ2-3 TRBV7-3 ASSYPGGAQY
TRBJ2-7 TRBV3-1/TRBV3-2 ASTPGQGSFYEQY
TRBJ1-2 TRBV11-2 ASSSTRDSAPGYT
TRBJ1-4 TRBV21-1 ASSKIFRGNEKLF
TRBJ2-5 TRBV7-2 ASSLGQGDWGTQY
TRBJ1-2 TRBV19 ATRRQGGYGYT
TRBJ1-2 TRBV24-1 ATSDSTRAPRYT
TRBJ2-7 TRBV6-2/TRBV6-3 ASSSPLTSGRYEQY
TRBJ1-1 TRBV27 ASSLSANTEAF
TRBJ1-1 TRBV7-2 ASSPARLNTEAF
TRBJ1-2 TRBV5-4 ASSLPGQGAGGYT
TRBJ2-7 TRBV6-5 ASSRDSFYEQY
TRBJ1-5 TRBV6-2/TRBV6-3 ASSYFPSFSNQPQH
TRBJ2-1 TRBV6-1 ASSEGLASVNEQF
TRBJ1-6 TRBV5-1 ASSAGGAAGNSPLH
TRBJ1-1 TRBV28 ASSFYVAEAF